A single sample is the source of the 8 T cell receptor beta chains below, sequenced in a study of cytomegalovirus exposure and HLA in healthy donors. The study ran its PCR with 60 Vbeta and 13 Jbeta primers. Only in-frame clones appear in the TCRdb table, and some are missing; sequencing was by immunoSEQ multiplex PCR. The sample has roughly 150,000 clones; approximately 88% are singletons. The specimen was PBMCs. The receptors originated from a woman aged 18-29 years in good health and CMV-seronegative.

This sequence joins TRBV5-4 and TRBJ2-1, with 9 bases fitting TRBD1. Germline assignment: CDR1 SGHNT and CDR2 YYREEE (reference sequence). CDR3 size: 14 residues. V trimming: 0 bases; J trimming: 9 bases; junction bases outside the gene matches: 4. The CDR3: CASSLGTGVLEQFF. DNA for the CDR3: TGTGCCAGCAGCTTGGGGACAGGGGTGCTTGAGCAGTTCTTC.

The chain uses TRBV5-1 and TRBJ1-1; D is ambiguous. CDR1 is SGHRS and CDR2 is YFSETQ in the germline V gene. The CDR3 has 11 residues. Deletions cut 0 bases from V and 7 bases from J, with 4 bases between. CDR3 sequence: CASSLDSEAFF. Here the CDR3 DNA reads TGCGCCAGCAGCTTGGACAGTGAAGCTTTCTTT. Full variable domain (missing parts from reference TRBV5-1 and TRBJ1-1): KAGVTQTPRYLIKTRGQQVTLSCSPISGHRSVSWYQQTPGQGLQFLFEYFSETQRNKGNFPGRFSGRQFSNSRSEMNVSTLELGDSALYLCASSLDSEAFFGQGTRLTVV.

The chain recombines TRBV5-1 with TRBJ1-5; D possibly corresponds to TRBD1 (5 bases). CDR1 SGHRS and CDR2 YFSETQ come from the germline V gene. Trimming stripped 4 bases from V and 0 bases from J, with 11 bases between. The CDR3 covers 15 residues. The CDR3 loop is CASSPGIHSNQPQHF. In DNA form, the CDR3 reads TGCGCCAGCAGCCCAGGGATTCATAGCAATCAGCCCCAGCATTTT.

The chain recombines TRBV5-1 with TRBJ1-2, with D tentatively TRBD1 (6 bases). The CDR3 sequence is 15 residues long. Per the germline V gene, CDR1 is SGHRS and CDR2 is YFSETQ. V was trimmed by 0 bases and J by 8 bases, leaving 17 bases between them. Here the CDR3 reads CASSLGTARAQGYTF. The CDR3 DNA reads as TGCGCCAGCAGCTTGGGGACAGCCCGAGCGCAGGGCTACACCTTC.

V gene TRBV6-6 combines with J gene TRBJ2-5; no firm D call. CDR1 is MNHNY and CDR2 is SVGAGI in the germline V gene (reference sequence). The CDR3 runs 15 residues. V was shortened by 0 bases and J by 4 bases, with 12 bases between the two germline ends. CDR3 region: CASSYSSPVRETQYF. CDR3 coding DNA: TGTGCCAGCAGTTACTCGAGTCCCGTTCGAGAGACCCAGTACTTC.

The chain links TRBV29-1 to TRBJ1-2; 7 positions match TRBD1. CDR3 length: 12 residues. The ends lost 4 bases at V and 4 bases at J; junction bases unmatched: 3. Germline values: CDR1 SQVTM, CDR2 ANQGSEA. The CDR3 nucleotides are TGCAGCGTTGGAGGGGGCAGCTATGGCTACACCTTC. It encodes CSVGGGSYGYTF.

The V gene is TRBV5-1, the J gene TRBJ1-4; 9 positions match TRBD1. The CDR3 totals 14 residues. Germline values: CDR1 SGHRS, CDR2 YFSETQ. The V and J ends lost 4 bases and 3 bases, in that order; junction bases with no gene match: 1. The CDR3 bases are TGCGCCAGCAGCGGACAGGGGCCTAATGAAAAACTGTTTTTT. It is translated as CASSGQGPNEKLFF.

This chain links TRBV5-5 with TRBJ1-5; no reliable D call. V shed 4 bases and J shed 4 bases, with 9 bases lying between them. Per germline, CDR1 SGHKS and CDR2 YYEKEE (reference sequence). The CDR3 contains 13 residues. The CDR3, as DNA: TGTGCCAGCAGCCGTAGCCTTAATCAGCCCCAGCATTTT. This encodes CASSRSLNQPQHF. Full variable domain (outside the CDR3, taken from reference TRBV5-5 and TRBJ1-5): DAGVTQSPTHLIKTRGQQVTLRCSPISGHKSVSWYQQVLGQGPQFIFQYYEKEERGRGNFPDRFSARQFPNYSSELNVNALLLGDSALYLCASSRSLNQPQHFGDGTRLSIL.